The TCR beta chain under discussion was sequenced for a study of cytotoxic CD8 clonotypes in ibrutinib-treated CLL. The wider study: Researchers reported around 10 relapsed/refractory and under 16 treatment-naive patients, around 17 of them IGHV unmutated. Partial responses totalled about 24 and complete responses 2; after median approximately 64 months, around 14 remained remitted and around twelve progressed. Broader study findings: Baseline values of clonality outstripped age-matched healthy donors and followed circulating CD8+ T-cell counts.

With 10 bases clipped from V and 8 bases from J, the junction kept 10 bases outside the gene matches. CDR1 is ENHRY and CDR2 is SYGVKD in the germline V gene. The CDR3 is 12 amino acids. With regard to this clone: Its antigen is unidentified.

Clones were read by immunoSEQ multiplex PCR, and TCRdb kept only the in-frame ones, dropping some. Of 250,000 to 350,000 clones detected, around 77% appear once; the ten largest clones hold about 6%. Sequencing was performed on PBMCs, taken at disease progression, from a patient treated with ibrutinib. The sequence derives from a human donor with chronic lymphocytic leukemia. The rearrangement joins TRBV10-3 to TRBJ1-2; TRBD1 aligns across 7 bases. The DNA of the CDR3 is TGTGCCACCGAAGACAGGGCTATGGGCTACACCTTC. This codes for CATEDRAMGYTF.